The 25 T cell receptor beta chains given below trace back to one sample, sequenced in a study of OX40 agonist ivuxolimab in advanced cancers. The protocol was immunoSEQ multiplex PCR, while the TCRdb copy is restricted to in-frame clones and leaves out a portion. In the table there are some 75,000 clones, 85% to 90% of which are singletons. The sequencing here drew on CD4+ or CD8+ T cells sorted from blood, taken in a trial of the OX40 agonist ivuxolimab. The receptors were sampled from an adult with an advanced solid tumor such as melanoma, head and neck, liver or kidney cancer.

This rearrangement joins TRBV6-5 to TRBJ2-7; TRBD1 matches at 7 bases. The ends lost 2 bases at V and 3 bases at J; junction bases unmatched: 4. Germline-derived CDR1 and CDR2 are MNHEY and SVGAGI. The CDR3 runs 14 residues. The CDR3: CASSYPGQYYEQYF. The CDR3 nucleotides read TGTGCCAGCAGTTACCCGGGACAGTACTACGAGCAGTACTTC.

The chain combines TRBV27 with TRBJ2-5; a weak D match, TRBD2 (7 bases). The germline CDR1 and CDR2 sequences are MNHEY and SMNVEV (reference sequence). The ends were cut back, 2 bases at V and 5 bases at J, with 21 bases in the middle. This CDR3 is 17 amino acids long. The CDR3 nucleotides read TGTGCCAGCAGTTTAAAAAGGGGGGGAGCAGCCAGGGAGACCCAGTACTTC. Translated: CASSLKRGGAARETQYF.

This chain joins TRBV6-5 and TRBJ1-1, with TRBD1 as a possible D gene (5 bases). This CDR3 has 14 amino acids. The V end lost 4 bases, the J end lost 7 bases, and 16 bases lay between the germline ends. Germline CDR1 and CDR2: MNHEY and SVGAGI. CDR3 sequence: CASSSHLTDSEAFF. The CDR3 bases are TGTGCCAGCAGTTCCCACCTAACCGACAGTGAAGCTTTCTTT.

The CDR3 DNA reads TGTGCCAGCTCACCAAGCCATGCAGGGGACACTGAAGCTTTCTTT. This sequence encodes CASSPSHAGDTEAFF. The chain carries TRBV18 and TRBJ1-1, with a tentative D call TRBD1 (6 bases). The germline V gene encodes CDR1 KGHSH and CDR2 LQKENI. The CDR3 is 15 amino acids. V was pared by 2 bases and J by 3 bases, with 13 bases between. Looking up the rest from reference TRBV18 and TRBJ1-1 gives the full variable domain: NAGVMQNPRHLVRRRGQEARLRCSPMKGHSHVYWYRQLPEEGLKFMVYLQKENIIDESGMPKERFSAEFPKEGPSILRIQQVVRGDSAAYFCASSPSHAGDTEAFFGQGTRLTVV.

This clone was counted a few times. The CDR3 protein is CAWRPEGTSVQETQYF. The CDR3 DNA reads TGTGCCTGGAGGCCGGAAGGGACTAGCGTCCAAGAGACCCAGTACTTC. This chain links TRBV30 with TRBJ2-5; 10 nucleotides match TRBD2. Germline values: CDR1 GTSNPN, CDR2 SVGIG (reference sequence). V lost 3 bases to trimming and J lost 1 base; unmatched junction nucleotides: 8. This CDR3 contains 16 residues. The complete variable domain, with remaining parts taken from reference TRBV30 and TRBJ2-5, reads SQTIHQWPATLVQPVGSPLSLECTVEGTSNPNLYWYRQAAGRGLQLLFYSVGIGQISSEVPQNLSASRPQDRQFILSSKKLLLSDSGFYLCAWRPEGTSVQETQYFGPGTRLLVL.

This chain links TRBV5-1 with TRBJ1-4, with D possibly TRBD1 on 6 matching bases. With 4 bases removed from V and 7 bases from J, the gap between germline ends came to 11 bases. The germline V gene encodes CDR1 SGHRS and CDR2 YFSETQ. The CDR3 has 13 amino acids. The CDR3 DNA is TGCGCCAGCAGCAGCGACAGGTCTGAAAAACTGTTTTTT. This encodes CASSSDRSEKLFF.

The rearrangement uses TRBV28 and TRBJ1-1; D unresolved. The CDR3 is 16 residues long. Trimming took 3 bases from V and 0 from J, leaving 14 bases between them. Germline-derived CDR1 and CDR2 are MDHEN and SYDVKM. The CDR3 DNA sequence: TGTGCCAGCAGTTTCCCCTCGCGGGGTATGAACACTGAAGCTTTCTTT. Its translation: CASSFPSRGMNTEAFF. The full variable domain, rest sourced from reference TRBV28 and TRBJ1-1, is DVKVTQSSRYLVKRTGEKVFLECVQDMDHENMFWYRQDPGLGLRLIYFSYDVKMKEKGDIPEGYSVSREKKERFSLILESASTNQTSMYLCASSFPSRGMNTEAFFGQGTRLTVV.

About this clone itself: The junction differs from germline at one of its ends, possibly a read error. The chain couples TRBV28 to TRBJ1-1; maybe TRBD1 (5 bases). The length of the CDR3 is 14 residues. Germline-derived CDR1 and CDR2 are MDHEN and SYDVKM. CDR3 protein: CVSSLLPRVTEAFF. The CDR3 nucleotides read TGTGTCAGCAGTTTATTACCCAGGGTCACTGAAGCTTTCTTT.

The gene calls are TRBV19 and TRBJ1-5, with 10 bases lining up with TRBD1. Germline trimming cut 5 bases from V and 6 bases from J; bases unmatched to any gene: 7. The CDR3 spans 15 residues. Germline-derived CDR1 and CDR2 are LNHDA and SQIVND (reference sequence). The CDR3 bases are TGTGCCAGTAGTCAATTGACAGGGGGCGGTCAGCCCCAGCATTTT. Amino acids: CASSQLTGGGQPQHF.

This rearrangement joins TRBV28 to TRBJ1-1, with a tentative D call TRBD1 (5 bases). V shed 11 bases and J shed 5 bases, with 12 bases lying between them. The CDR3 length is 11 residues. Germline assignment: CDR1 MDHEN and CDR2 SYDVKM. CDR3 residues: CASWAGTEAFF. In nucleotides, the CDR3 is TGTGCCTCCTGGGCAGGGACTGAAGCTTTCTTT.

The gene calls are TRBV30 and TRBJ2-2; D is undetermined. V was clipped by 0 bases and J by 7 bases, with 12 bases between them. The CDR3 sequence is 14 residues long. Germline V gene lookup returns CDR1 GTSNPN and CDR2 SVGIG (reference sequence). In nucleotides, the CDR3 is TGTGCCTGGAGTGTACTGCGGACCGGCGGGGAGCTGTTTTTT. It encodes CAWSVLRTGGELFF.

This clone was seen only a few times. The CDR3 sequence: CASSNRVTEAFF. The CDR3 coding sequence is TGTGCCAGTAGCAACAGGGTCACTGAAGCTTTCTTT. The rearrangement links TRBV19 to TRBJ1-1, with D perhaps TRBD1 (6 bases). The V end lost 6 bases, the J end lost 4 bases, and 9 bases lay between the germline ends. CDR3 length: 12 amino acids. Germline V gene sequence: CDR1 LNHDA, CDR2 SQIVND (reference sequence).

This clone was seen more than once but under ten times. The rearrangement joins TRBV7-6 to TRBJ1-1; TRBD1 matches at 8 bases. V was pared by 0 bases and J by 4 bases, with 4 bases of the junction left unmatched. CDR3 size: 15 residues. Germline CDR1 reads SGHVS; CDR2 reads FNYEAQ. CDR3 sequence (DNA): TGTGCCAGCAGCTTAGCAACAGGGGGGACCACTGAAGCTTTCTTT. This translates into CASSLATGGTTEAFF. The full variable domain, with the rest looked up from reference TRBV7-6 and TRBJ1-1, is GAGVSQSPRYKVTKRGQDVALRCDPISGHVSLYWYRQALGQGPEFLTYFNYEAQQDKSGLPNDRFSAERPEGSISTLTIQRTEQRDSAMYRCASSLATGGTTEAFFGQGTRLTVV.

This sequence joins TRBV6-1 and TRBJ2-7; D not certain. The CDR3 covers 14 residues. Per the germline V gene, CDR1 is MNHNS and CDR2 is SASEGT. V was clipped by 6 bases and J by 6 bases, with 18 bases between them. CDR3 DNA: TGTGCCAGCAGGCTTCGGCTGACGGTCGGCGAGCAGTACTTC. Its protein is CASRLRLTVGEQYF.

The rearrangement uses TRBV19 and TRBJ2-7; TRBD1 is a possible D gene (6 bases). Germline loops: CDR1 LNHDA, CDR2 SQIVND (reference sequence). There are 14 residues in the CDR3. Trimming pared 3 bases from V and 3 bases from J, leaving 12 bases between. For the CDR3, the DNA is TGTGCCAGTAGTATTAGTACAGGGAGCTACGAGCAGTACTTC. Amino acids: CASSISTGSYEQYF.

The rearrangement uses TRBV10-2 and TRBJ2-2; 7 positions agree with TRBD2. CDR1 WSHSY and CDR2 SAAADI come from the germline V gene. The CDR3 contains 15 residues. V lost 2 bases to trimming and J lost 0 bases; unmatched junction nucleotides: 0. The CDR3 DNA is TGCGCCAGCAGTGAGGGACTAGCGAACACCGGGGAGCTGTTTTTT. Its protein product is CASSEGLANTGELFF.

This rearrangement joins TRBV10-3 to TRBJ1-1, with D uncertain. The V gene's germline CDR1 is ENHRY and CDR2 SYGVKD. V was pared by 4 bases and J by 1 base, with 7 bases between. The CDR3 is 13 amino acids. CDR3 residues: CAISGLQNTEAFF. The CDR3 nucleotides read TGTGCCATCAGTGGGTTACAGAACACTGAAGCTTTCTTT.

V and J are TRBV6-5 and TRBJ1-5, with no clear D. There are 13 residues in the CDR3. Deletions cut 5 bases from V and 4 bases from J, with 9 bases between. Germline values: CDR1 MNHEY, CDR2 SVGAGI. The CDR3 coding sequence is TGTGCCAGCAGTGAAAGGTGGAATCAGCCCCAGCATTTT. As protein: CASSERWNQPQHF.

The genes are TRBV28 and TRBJ2-3, with TRBD2 identical over 10 bases. Germline V CDR1 and CDR2: MDHEN, SYDVKM. The CDR3 consists of 13 residues. The V and J ends lost 10 bases and 0 bases, in that order; junction bases with no gene match: 1. The CDR3 DNA is TGTGCCATTAGCGGGGGGAGCACAGATACGCAGTATTTT. Amino acid sequence: CAISGGSTDTQYF.

The genes are TRBV9 and TRBJ2-7, with TRBD2 as a possible D gene (5 bases). Trimming stripped 1 base from V and 6 bases from J, with 11 bases between. This CDR3 is 13 amino acids long. From germline, CDR1 is SGDLS and CDR2 YYNGEE. CDR3 coding DNA: TGTGCCAGCAGCGTAACACTAGACGGCGAGCAGTACTTC. Protein product: CASSVTLDGEQYF.

The V and J genes are TRBV2 and TRBJ1-1; D remains unclear. The V end was cut by 5 bases, the J end by 1 base, with 5 bases between. This CDR3 has 12 residues. Germline V CDR1 and CDR2: SNHLY, FYNNEI. The CDR3 DNA reads TGTGCCAGCAGTCGACAGAACACTGAAGCTTTCTTT. Protein sequence: CASSRQNTEAFF.

The chain combines TRBV19 with TRBJ2-6; possibly TRBD1 for D (6 bases). The CDR3 sequence is 17 residues long. Trimming pared 5 bases from V and 3 bases from J, leaving 17 bases between. Germline CDR1 reads LNHDA; CDR2 reads SQIVND (reference sequence). CDR3 bases: TGTGCCAGTAGTTCCACCGCTAGGGGGTATGGGGCCAACGTCCTGACTTTC. This translates into CASSSTARGYGANVLTF.

The chain employs TRBV5-4 and TRBJ2-5; a possible D gene is TRBD2 (5 bases). Germline values: CDR1 SGHNT, CDR2 YYREEE (reference sequence). V dropped 4 bases and J dropped 2 bases, with 12 bases sitting between them. The CDR3 covers 14 residues. CDR3 amino acids: CASSPDWRQETQYF. The CDR3 DNA follows: TGTGCCAGCAGCCCGGACTGGCGACAAGAGACCCAGTACTTC.

The gene calls are TRBV9 and TRBJ2-1; no definite D call. Germline CDR1 is SGDLS and CDR2 is YYNGEE. Trimming removed 0 bases at V and 4 bases at J, with 5 bases between. The CDR3 extends over 13 amino acids. CDR3 DNA sequence: TGTGCCAGCAGCGTAGCCGGTTACAATGAGCAGTTCTTC. It yields the protein CASSVAGYNEQFF.

The chain couples TRBV7-3 to TRBJ2-1, with D perhaps TRBD2 (5 bases). This CDR3 spans 16 amino acids. Trimming pared 1 base from V and 0 bases from J, leaving 10 bases between. Per the germline V gene, CDR1 is SGHTA and CDR2 is FQGTGA. CDR3 sequence reads: CASSLMGGSSYNEQFF. The CDR3 nucleotides are TGTGCCAGCAGCTTAATGGGCGGGTCCTCCTACAATGAGCAGTTCTTC. Complete variable domain (other parts from reference TRBV7-3 and TRBJ2-1): GAGVSQTPSNKVTEKGKYVELRCDPISGHTALYWYRQSLGQGPEFLIYFQGTGAADDSGLPNDRFFAVRPEGSVSTLKIQRTERGDSAVYLCASSLMGGSSYNEQFFGPGTRLTVL.